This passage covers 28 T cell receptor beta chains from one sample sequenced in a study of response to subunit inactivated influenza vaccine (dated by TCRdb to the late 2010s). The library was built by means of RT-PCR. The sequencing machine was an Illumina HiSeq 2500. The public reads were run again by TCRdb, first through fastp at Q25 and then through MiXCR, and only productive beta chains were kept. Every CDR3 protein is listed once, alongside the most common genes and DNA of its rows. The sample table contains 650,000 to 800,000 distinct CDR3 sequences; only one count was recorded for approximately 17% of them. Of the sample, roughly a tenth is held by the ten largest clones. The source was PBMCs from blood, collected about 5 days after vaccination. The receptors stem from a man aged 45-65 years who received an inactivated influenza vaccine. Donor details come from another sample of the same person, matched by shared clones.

The CDR3 loop reads CSVELARGTQYF. CDR3 DNA: TGCAGCGTTGAACTGGCCCGGGGGACCCAGTACTTC. The chain carries TRBV29-1 and TRBJ2-5, with D perhaps matching TRBD2 (5 bases). Germline V CDR1 and CDR2: SQVTM, ANQGSEA. Trimming took off 2 bases at V and 7 bases at J, with 11 bases between the two ends. The CDR3 length is 12 residues.

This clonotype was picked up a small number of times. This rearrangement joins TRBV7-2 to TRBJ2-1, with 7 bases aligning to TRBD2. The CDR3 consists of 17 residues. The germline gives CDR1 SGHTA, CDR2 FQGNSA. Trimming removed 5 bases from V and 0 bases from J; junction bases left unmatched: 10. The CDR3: CASSRRFGGSSYNEQFF. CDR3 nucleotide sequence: TGTGCCAGCAGCCGGAGGTTCGGGGGGAGCTCCTACAATGAGCAGTTCTTC. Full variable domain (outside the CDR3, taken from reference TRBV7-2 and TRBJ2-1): GAGVSQSPSNKVTEKGKDVELRCDPISGHTALYWYRQSLGQGLEFLIYFQGNSAPDKSGLPSDRFSAERTGGSVSTLTIQRTQQEDSAVYLCASSRRFGGSSYNEQFFGPGTRLTVL.

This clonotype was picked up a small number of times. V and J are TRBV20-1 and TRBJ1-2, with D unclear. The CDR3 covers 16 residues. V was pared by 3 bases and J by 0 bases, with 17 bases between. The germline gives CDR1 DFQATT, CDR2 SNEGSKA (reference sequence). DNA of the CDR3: TGCAGTGCTAGCCCAGCCAGCGGGCAGGCTAACTATGGCTACACCTTC. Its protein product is CSASPASGQANYGYTF.

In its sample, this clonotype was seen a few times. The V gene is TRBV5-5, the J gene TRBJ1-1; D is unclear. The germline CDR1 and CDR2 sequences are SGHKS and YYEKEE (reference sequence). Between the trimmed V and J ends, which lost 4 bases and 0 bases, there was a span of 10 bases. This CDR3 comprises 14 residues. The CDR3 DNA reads TGTGCCAGCAGCCGAGGGTCTATGAACACTGAAGCTTTCTTT. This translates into CASSRGSMNTEAFF.

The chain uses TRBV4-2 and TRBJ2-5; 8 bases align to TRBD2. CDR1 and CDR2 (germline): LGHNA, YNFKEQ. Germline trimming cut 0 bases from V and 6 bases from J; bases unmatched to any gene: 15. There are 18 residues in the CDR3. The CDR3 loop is CASSQDSTPREGQKTQYF. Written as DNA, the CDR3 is TGTGCCAGCAGCCAAGATAGTACCCCCCGGGAGGGCCAGAAGACCCAGTACTTC.

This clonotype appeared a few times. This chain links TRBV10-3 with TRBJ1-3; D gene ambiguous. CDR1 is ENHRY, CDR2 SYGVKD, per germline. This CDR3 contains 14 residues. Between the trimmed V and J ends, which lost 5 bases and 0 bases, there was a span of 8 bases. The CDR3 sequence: CAISPQLSGNTIYF. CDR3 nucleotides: TGTGCCATCAGTCCCCAGCTCTCTGGAAACACCATATATTTT.

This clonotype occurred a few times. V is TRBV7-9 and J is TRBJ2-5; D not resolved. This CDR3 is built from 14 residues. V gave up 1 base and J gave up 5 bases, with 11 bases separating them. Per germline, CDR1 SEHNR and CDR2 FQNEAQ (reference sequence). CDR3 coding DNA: TGTGCCAGCAGCTTAGTAACCCTAACGGAGACCCAGTACTTC. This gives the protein CASSLVTLTETQYF. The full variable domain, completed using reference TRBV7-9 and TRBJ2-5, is DTGVSQNPRHKITKRGQNVTFRCDPISEHNRLYWYRQTLGQGPEFLTYFQNEAQLEKSRLLSDRFSAERPKGSFSTLEIQRTEQGDSAMYLCASSLVTLTETQYFGPGTRLLVL.

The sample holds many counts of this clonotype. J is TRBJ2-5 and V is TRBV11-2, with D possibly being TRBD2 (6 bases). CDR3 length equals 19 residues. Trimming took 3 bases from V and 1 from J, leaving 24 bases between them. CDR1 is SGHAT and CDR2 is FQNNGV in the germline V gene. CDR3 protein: CASSFRVAGSLRPQETQYF. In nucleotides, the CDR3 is TGTGCCAGCAGCTTTCGAGTGGCGGGAAGTCTCCGGCCCCAAGAGACCCAGTACTTC.

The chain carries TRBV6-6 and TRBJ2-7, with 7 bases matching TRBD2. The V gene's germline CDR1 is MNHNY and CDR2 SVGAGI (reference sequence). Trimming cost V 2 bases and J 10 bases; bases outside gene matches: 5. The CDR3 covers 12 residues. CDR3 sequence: CASSYAMGLQYF. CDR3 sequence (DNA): TGTGCCAGCAGTTACGCGATGGGACTACAGTACTTC.

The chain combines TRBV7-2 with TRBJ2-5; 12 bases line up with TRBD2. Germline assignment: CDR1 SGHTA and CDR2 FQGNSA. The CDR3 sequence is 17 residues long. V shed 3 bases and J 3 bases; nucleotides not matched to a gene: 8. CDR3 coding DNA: TGTGCCAGCAGCTTTCTAGCGGGGGGGCCGTTGAAAGAGACCCAGTACTTC. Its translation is CASSFLAGGPLKETQYF.

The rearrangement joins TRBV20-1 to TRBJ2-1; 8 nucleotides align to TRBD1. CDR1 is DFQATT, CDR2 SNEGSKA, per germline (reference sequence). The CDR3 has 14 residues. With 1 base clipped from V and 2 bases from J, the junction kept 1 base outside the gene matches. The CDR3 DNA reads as TGCAGTGCTAGAGCCAGGGGGCCCTACAATGAGCAGTTCTTC. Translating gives CSARARGPYNEQFF.

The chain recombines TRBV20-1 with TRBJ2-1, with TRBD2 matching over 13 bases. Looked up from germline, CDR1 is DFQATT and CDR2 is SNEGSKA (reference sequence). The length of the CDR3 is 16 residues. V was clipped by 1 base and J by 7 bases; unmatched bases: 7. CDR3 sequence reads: CSARGGLAGVRNEQFF. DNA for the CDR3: TGCAGTGCTAGAGGCGGACTAGCGGGAGTTAGAAATGAGCAGTTCTTC.

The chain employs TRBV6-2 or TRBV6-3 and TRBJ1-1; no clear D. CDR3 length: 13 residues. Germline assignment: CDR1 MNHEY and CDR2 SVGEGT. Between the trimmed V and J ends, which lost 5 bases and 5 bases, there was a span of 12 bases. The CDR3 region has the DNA TGTGCCAGCAGTACGGTAACGAGAACTGAAGCTTTCTTT. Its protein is CASSTVTRTEAFF.

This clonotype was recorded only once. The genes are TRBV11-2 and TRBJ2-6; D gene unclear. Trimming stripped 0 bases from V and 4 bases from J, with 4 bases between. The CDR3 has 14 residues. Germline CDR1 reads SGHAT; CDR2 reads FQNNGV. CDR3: CASSLDPGANVLTF. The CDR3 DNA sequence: TGTGCCAGCAGCTTAGATCCCGGGGCCAACGTCCTGACTTTC. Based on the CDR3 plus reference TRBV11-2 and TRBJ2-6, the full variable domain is EAGVAQSPRYKIIEKRQSVAFWCNPISGHATLYWYQQILGQGPKLLIQFQNNGVVDDSQLPKDRFSAERLKGVDSTLKIQPAKLEDSAVYLCASSLDPGANVLTFGAGSRLTVL.

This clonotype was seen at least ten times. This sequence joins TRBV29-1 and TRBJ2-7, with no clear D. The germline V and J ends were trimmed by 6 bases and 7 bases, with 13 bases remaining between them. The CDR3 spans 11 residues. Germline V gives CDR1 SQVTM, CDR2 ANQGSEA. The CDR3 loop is CSVANKREQYF. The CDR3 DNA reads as TGCAGCGTAGCCAATAAGCGAGAGCAGTACTTC.

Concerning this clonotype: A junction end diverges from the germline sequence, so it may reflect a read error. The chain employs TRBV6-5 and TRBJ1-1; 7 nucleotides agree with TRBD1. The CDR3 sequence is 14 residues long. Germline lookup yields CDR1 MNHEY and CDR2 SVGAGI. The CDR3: CASSDSGGRGEAFF. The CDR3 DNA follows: TGTGCCAGCAGTGACTCAGGGGGACGTGGTGAAGCTTTCTTT.

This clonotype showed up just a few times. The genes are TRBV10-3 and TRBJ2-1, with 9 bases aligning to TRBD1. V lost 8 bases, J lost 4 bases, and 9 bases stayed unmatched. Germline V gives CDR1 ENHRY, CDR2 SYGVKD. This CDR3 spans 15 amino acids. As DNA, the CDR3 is TGTGCCATCTACGATGCACAGGGGGCATACAATGAGCAGTTCTTC. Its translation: CAIYDAQGAYNEQFF.

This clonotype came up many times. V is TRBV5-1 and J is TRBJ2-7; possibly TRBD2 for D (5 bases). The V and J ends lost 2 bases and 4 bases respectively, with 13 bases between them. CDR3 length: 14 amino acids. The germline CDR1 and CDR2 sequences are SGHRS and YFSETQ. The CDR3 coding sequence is TGCGCCAGCAGCTTCGACTATCCCGCGTACGAGCAGTACTTC. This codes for CASSFDYPAYEQYF.

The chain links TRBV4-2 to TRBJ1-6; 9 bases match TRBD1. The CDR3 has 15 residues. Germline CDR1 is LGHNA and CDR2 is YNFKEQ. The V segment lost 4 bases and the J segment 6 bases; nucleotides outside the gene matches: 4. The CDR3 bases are TGTGCCAGCAGCCCGGACAGGGGCTCTAATTCACCCCTCCACTTT. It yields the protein CASSPDRGSNSPLHF.

The CDR3 reads CASSWDRLSEQYF. The CDR3 nucleotides are TGTGCCAGCAGCTGGGACAGGCTCAGCGAGCAGTACTTC. V usage is TRBV7-3 and J usage is TRBJ2-7, with TRBD1 identical over 8 bases. The V gene's germline CDR1 is SGHTA and CDR2 FQGTGA. CDR3 size: 13 residues. Trimming removed 4 bases from V and 6 bases from J; junction bases left unmatched: 5. The whole variable domain, filled in from reference TRBV7-3 and TRBJ2-7, reads GAGVSQTPSNKVTEKGKYVELRCDPISGHTALYWYRQSLGQGPEFLIYFQGTGAADDSGLPNDRFFAVRPEGSVSTLKIQRTERGDSAVYLCASSWDRLSEQYFGPGTRLTVT.

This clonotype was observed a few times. In nucleotides, the CDR3 is TGTGCCAGCAGTTTGGGAGGATTGATGAACACCGGGGAGCTGTTTTTT. As protein: CASSLGGLMNTGELFF. The chain joins TRBV12-3 or TRBV12-4 to TRBJ2-2; TRBD2 might be the D (6 bases). Trimming took off 3 bases at V and 1 base at J, with 12 bases between the two ends. The CDR3 contains 16 residues.

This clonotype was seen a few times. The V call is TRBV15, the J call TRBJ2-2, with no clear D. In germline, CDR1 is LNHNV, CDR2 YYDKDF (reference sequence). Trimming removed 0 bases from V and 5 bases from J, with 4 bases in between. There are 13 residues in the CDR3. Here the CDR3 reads CATSRDQTGELFF. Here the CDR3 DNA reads TGTGCCACCAGCAGAGATCAAACCGGGGAGCTGTTTTTT.

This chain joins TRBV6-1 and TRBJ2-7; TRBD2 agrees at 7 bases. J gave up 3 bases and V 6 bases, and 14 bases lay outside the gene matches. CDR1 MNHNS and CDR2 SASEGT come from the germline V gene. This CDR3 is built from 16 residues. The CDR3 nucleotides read TGTGCCAGCAGGGGGGTCTTCGGCGGGAGCGTCTACGAGCAGTACTTC. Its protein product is CASRGVFGGSVYEQYF.

The CDR3 region has the DNA TGTGCCAGCAGTCCGCAAATCTCTGGGGCCAACGTCCTGACTTTC. Translating gives CASSPQISGANVLTF. The chain links TRBV12-3 or TRBV12-4 to TRBJ2-6; D not resolved. V lost 5 bases and J 0 bases, leaving 8 bases between the germline ends. This CDR3 spans 15 amino acids.

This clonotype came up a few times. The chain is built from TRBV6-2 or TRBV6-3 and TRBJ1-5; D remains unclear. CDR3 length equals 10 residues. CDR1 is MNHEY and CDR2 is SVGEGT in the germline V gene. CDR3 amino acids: CAFRHRRQHF. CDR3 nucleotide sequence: TGTGCTTTCCGGCATCGGCGCCAGCATTTT.

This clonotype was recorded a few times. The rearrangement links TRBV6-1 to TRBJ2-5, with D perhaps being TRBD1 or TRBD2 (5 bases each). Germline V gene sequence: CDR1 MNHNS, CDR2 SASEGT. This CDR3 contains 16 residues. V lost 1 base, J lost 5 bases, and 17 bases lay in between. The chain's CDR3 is CASSEVLWGSGETQYF. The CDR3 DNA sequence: TGTGCCAGCAGTGAAGTCCTATGGGGGAGCGGTGAGACCCAGTACTTC.

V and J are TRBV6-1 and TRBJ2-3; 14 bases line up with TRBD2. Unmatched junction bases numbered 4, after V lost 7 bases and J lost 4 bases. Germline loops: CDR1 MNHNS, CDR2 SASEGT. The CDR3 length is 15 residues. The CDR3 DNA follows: TGTGCCAGCACCCGGGGACTAGCGGGGGCAGATACGCAGTATTTT. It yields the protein CASTRGLAGADTQYF.

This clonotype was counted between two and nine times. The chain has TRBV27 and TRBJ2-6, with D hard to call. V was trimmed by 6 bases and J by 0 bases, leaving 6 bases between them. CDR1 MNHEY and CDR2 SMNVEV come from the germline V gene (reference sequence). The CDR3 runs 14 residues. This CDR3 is CASRQVSGANVLTF. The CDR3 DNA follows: TGTGCCAGCAGGCAGGTCTCTGGGGCCAACGTCCTGACTTTC.